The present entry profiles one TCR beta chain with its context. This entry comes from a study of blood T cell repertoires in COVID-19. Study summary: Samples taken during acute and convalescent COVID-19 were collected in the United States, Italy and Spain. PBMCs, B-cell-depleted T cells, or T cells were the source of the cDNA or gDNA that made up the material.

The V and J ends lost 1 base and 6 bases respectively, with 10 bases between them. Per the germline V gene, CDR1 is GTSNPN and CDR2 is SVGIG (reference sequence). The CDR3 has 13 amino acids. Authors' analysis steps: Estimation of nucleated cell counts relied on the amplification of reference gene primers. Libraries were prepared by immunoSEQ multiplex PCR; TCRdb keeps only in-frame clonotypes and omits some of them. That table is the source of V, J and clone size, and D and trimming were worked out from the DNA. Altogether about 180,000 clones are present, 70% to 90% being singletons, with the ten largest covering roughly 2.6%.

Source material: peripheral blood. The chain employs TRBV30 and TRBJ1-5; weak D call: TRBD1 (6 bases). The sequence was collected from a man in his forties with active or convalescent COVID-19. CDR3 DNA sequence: TGTGCCTGGAGTGAGGGGGAGAGTCAGCCCCAGCATTTT. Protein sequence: CAWSEGESQPQHF. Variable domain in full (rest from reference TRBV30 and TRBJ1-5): SQTIHQWPATLVQPVGSPLSLECTVEGTSNPNLYWYRQAAGRGLQLLFYSVGIGQISSEVPQNLSASRPQDRQFILSSKKLLLSDSGFYLCAWSEGESQPQHFGDGTRLSIL.